Presented here are 6 T cell receptor beta chains from one specimen sequenced in a study of cytomegalovirus exposure and HLA in healthy donors. Profiling relied on immunoSEQ multiplex PCR, and the TCRdb table lists in-frame clones only, not all of them. Of 200,000 or so clones detected, 70% to 90% appear once; the ten largest clones hold 5.5% to 6.5%. The sample comprised PBMCs. The origin of the receptors is a woman aged 18-29 years in good health and CMV-seronegative.

The chain is built from TRBV5-1 and TRBJ2-1, with D tentatively TRBD1 (6 bases). With 3 bases removed from V and 0 bases from J, the gap between germline ends came to 13 bases. This CDR3 is 16 amino acids long. Looked up from germline, CDR1 is SGHRS and CDR2 is YFSETQ. In nucleotides, the CDR3 is TGCGCCAGCAGCTGGACAGTGCAGAGCTCCTACAATGAGCAGTTCTTC. As protein: CASSWTVQSSYNEQFF.

This chain connects TRBV6-6 to TRBJ2-2, with D possibly being TRBD1 or TRBD2 (5 bases each). Trimming cost V 10 bases and J 7 bases, with 19 bases left between them. The CDR3 runs 14 residues. Germline assignment: CDR1 MNHNY and CDR2 SVGAGI (reference sequence). This CDR3 reads CATQSEGLGGELFF. CDR3 DNA: TGTGCCACCCAGAGTGAGGGGCTGGGCGGGGAGCTGTTTTTT.

The chain carries TRBV27 and TRBJ2-2, with no clear D. The CDR3 loop spans 14 amino acids. V lost 0 bases and J lost 6, with 8 bases in between. Germline values: CDR1 MNHEY, CDR2 SMNVEV (reference sequence). Written as DNA, the CDR3 is TGTGCCAGCAGTTTATCTCAGGAATCCGGGGAGCTGTTTTTT. Translation gives CASSLSQESGELFF.

The chain is built from TRBV2 and TRBJ2-7; D uncertain. Trimming pared 1 base from V and 3 bases from J, leaving 4 bases between. This CDR3 comprises 12 residues. Germline CDR1 is SNHLY and CDR2 is FYNNEI. The CDR3 nucleotides are TGTGCCAGCAGTGAAGGGCGCTACGAGCAGTACTTC. Protein product: CASSEGRYEQYF.

This clone has only one observation. The chain uses TRBV20-1 and TRBJ1-2; D gene unclear. CDR1 is DFQATT and CDR2 is SNEGSKA in the germline V gene (reference sequence). The CDR3 sequence is 9 residues long. Here the CDR3 reads CSNGEGYTF. CDR3 nucleotide sequence: TGCAGCAATGGGGAAGGCTACACCTTC.

This clone was counted a few times. The chain combines TRBV7-8 with TRBJ2-1; the D gene is possibly TRBD1 (5 bases). V lost 6 bases and J lost 4, with 16 bases in between. This CDR3 is built from 15 residues. The germline CDR1 and CDR2 sequences are SGHVS and FQNEAQ. This CDR3 reads CASSLGQPKYNEQFF. In DNA, the CDR3 is TGTGCCAGCAGTTTGGGGCAACCTAAATACAATGAGCAGTTCTTC.